Described below is a single T cell receptor beta chain sequence and its context. These data come from a study of blood T cell repertoires in COVID-19. Source study methods: It was from reference gene primer amplification that nucleated cell counts were estimated. TCRdb's table, derived via immunoSEQ multiplex PCR, lists solely in-frame clones and lacks some. The DNA was the basis for D and trimming; V, J and clone size are from that table. The table has roughly 150,000 clones, about 85% seen once. This CDR3 region has 15 residues. Trimming removed 6 bases from V and 4 bases from J; junction bases left unmatched: 9. Germline-derived CDR1 and CDR2 are SGHRS and YFSETQ.

The J gene is TRBJ2-5, the V gene TRBV5-1, with 10 bases identical to TRBD2. This clonotype was sampled from a woman in her 70s with acute or convalescent COVID-19. Material for sequencing was peripheral blood. The CDR3 here is CASTPRTSGSETQYF. The CDR3 DNA reads TGCGCCAGCACCCCCCGGACTAGCGGATCAGAGACCCAGTACTTC.